This is a list of T cell receptor beta chains from one sample in a study of CD8 T cells in Susac syndrome. TCRdb reprocessed the immunoSEQ multiplex PCR reads via MiXCR and lists one record per CDR3 protein. The data hold 150,000 to 250,000 distinct CDR3 sequences, with more than 90% observed a single time. Sample: CD4+ T cells from PBMCs. All receptors derive from a human donor with multiple sclerosis. CDR3s include the opening cysteine and the closing phenylalanine or tryptophan. The D gene is left open where the match is weak. Clone size is given for some rows only: seen once, a few or many times, or a class if the clone is expanded.

NA,14,TRBJ2-5,TRBV7-3,once,TGTGCCAGCAGCTTAGGAAGGGACTCGGTGACCCAGTACTTC,CASSLGRDSVTQYF
TRBD2,16,TRBJ2-3,TRBV11-1,NA,TGTGCCAGCAGCTTAAGCCTAGCGGGGCATGAGGATACGCAGTATTTT,CASSLSLAGHEDTQYF
TRBD1,15,TRBJ1-5,TRBV12-3/TRBV12-4,NA,TGTGCCAGCAGTGGAGGGACAGCGGCTAATCAGCCCCAGCATTTT,CASSGGTAANQPQHF
TRBD2,15,TRBJ2-5,TRBV7-2,NA,TGTGCCAGCAGCTGGACTAGCGGGAGGAAAGAGACCCAGTACTTC,CASSWTSGRKETQYF
NA,14,TRBJ2-7,TRBV29-1,NA,TGCAGCGTTGAAAGGGGGGGGCCCCCATACGAGCAGTACTTC,CSVERGGPPYEQYF
NA,13,TRBJ2-1,TRBV12-5,NA,TGTGCTAGTGGTTTGGTAGGGGGGCATGAGCAGTTCTTC,CASGLVGGHEQFF
TRBD2,12,TRBJ2-5,TRBV2,NA,TGTGCCAGCAAGGGACTAACGGAGACCCAGTACTTC,CASKGLTETQYF
TRBD2,13,TRBJ2-3,TRBV20-1,NA,TGCAGTGCTTTCAGCGGGGGGGCAGATACGCAGTATTTT,CSAFSGGADTQYF
NA,14,TRBJ1-1,TRBV3-1,NA,TGTGCCAGCAGCCAAAGACAGGCGTACGCTGAAGCTTTCTTT,CASSQRQAYAEAFF
NA,15,TRBJ2-2,TRBV29-1,NA,TGCAGCGCCACCTCGACGGATACCGCATTGGGGGAGCTGTTTTTT,CSATSTDTALGELFF
NA,14,TRBJ2-3,TRBV9,NA,TGTGCCAGCAGCGCCCGGAGCAACACAGATACGCAGTATTTT,CASSARSNTDTQYF
NA,16,TRBJ1-3,TRBV11-2,NA,TGTGCCAGCAGCCCTCAGGCCCACCCCTCTGGAAACACCATATATTTT,CASSPQAHPSGNTIYF
NA,12,TRBJ1-1,TRBV12-3/TRBV12-4,NA,TGTGCCAGCAGTTTACAGACAGGATGGGCTTTCTTT,CASSLQTGWAFF
TRBD1,13,TRBJ2-6,TRBV20-1,NA,TGCAGTGCTGACAGGGTTGGGGCCAACGTCCTGACTTTC,CSADRVGANVLTF
NA,14,TRBJ1-1,TRBV6-6,once,TGTGCCAGCAGCCCCGGACGGCTCGCCACTGAAGCTTTCTTT,CASSPGRLATEAFF
NA,13,TRBJ2-7,TRBV6-5,NA,TGTGCCAGCAGCCGGGGCAACTCCTACGAGCAGTACTTC,CASSRGNSYEQYF
TRBD1,14,TRBJ1-2,TRBV6-1,NA,TGTGCCAGCAGTGAAGCGAGGACAGGGGATGGCTACACCTTC,CASSEARTGDGYTF
TRBD2,16,TRBJ2-2,TRBV30,NA,TGTGCCTGGAGTGGGCTTCGGGCGGGGGATCCCGGGGAGCTGTTTTTT,CAWSGLRAGDPGELFF